This T cell receptor (beta chain) was sequenced in a study of metastatic and nonmetastatic thyroid tumors. Study summary: Peripheral blood and tumor or nodule samples from malignant and benign thyroid patients were compared. Notes on the study in general: Versus benign nodules, malignant thyroid tumors reportedly had significantly higher TCR beta diversity, in blood and tumor.

Nobody among the patients had been given any treatment before thyroid surgery. In regard to this clone: Its specificity is not known.

V shed 4 bases and J shed 2 bases, with 2 bases lying between them. Per germline, CDR1 LGHDT and CDR2 YNNKEL (reference sequence). The CDR3 has 11 residues. Methods used by the authors: A papillary thyroid cancer distant-metastasis classifier was built from CDR3 differences across clinicopathological groups. MiXCR reprocessed the PCR reads for TCRdb. The V and J calls follow TCRdb's processing rather than the paper's. The repertoire holds more than 13,000 clones, 23% seen once, with roughly 8% in the top ten. The source of this sequence is a female donor with papillary thyroid cancer or a benign thyroid nodule (not recorded which). Some clones in this sample may be carry-over from other donors' samples. Sequenced sample: blood. The chain has TRBV3-1 and TRBJ2-5, with D hard to call. The CDR3 is CASSPQETQYF. The CDR3 DNA is TGTGCCAGCAGCCCGCAAGAGACCCAGTACTTC.